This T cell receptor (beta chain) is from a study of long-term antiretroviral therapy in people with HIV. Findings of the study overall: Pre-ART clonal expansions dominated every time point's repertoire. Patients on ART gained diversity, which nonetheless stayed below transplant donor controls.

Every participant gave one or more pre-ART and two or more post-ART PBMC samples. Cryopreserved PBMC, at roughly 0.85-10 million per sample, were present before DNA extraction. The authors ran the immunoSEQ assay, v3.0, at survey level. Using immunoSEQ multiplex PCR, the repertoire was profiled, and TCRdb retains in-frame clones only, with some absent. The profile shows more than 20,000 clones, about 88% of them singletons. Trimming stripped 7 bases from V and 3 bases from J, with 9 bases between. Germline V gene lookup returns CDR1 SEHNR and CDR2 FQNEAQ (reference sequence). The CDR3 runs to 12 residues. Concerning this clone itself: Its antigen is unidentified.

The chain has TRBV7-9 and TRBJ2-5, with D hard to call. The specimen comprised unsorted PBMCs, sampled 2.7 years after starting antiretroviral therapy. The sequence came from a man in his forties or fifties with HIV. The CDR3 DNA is TGTGCCAGCACGAGGACCGAAGAGACCCAGTACTTC. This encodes CASTRTEETQYF.